Here is one TCR beta chain with its context. The sample is drawn from a study of blood T cell repertoires in COVID-19. About the study: Researchers got acute and convalescent COVID-19 samples from the United States, Italy and Spain. In each case, the material was cDNA or gDNA derived from T cells, B-cell-depleted T cells, or PBMCs.

Trimming left V 5 bases short and J 5 bases short, with 15 bases between. In germline, CDR1 is MNHEY, CDR2 SVGAGI. This CDR3 has 14 residues. In the original analysis: Reference gene primers were amplified, and this amplification served to estimate nucleated cell counts. This table comes from immunoSEQ multiplex PCR, and its TCRdb copy is limited to in-frame clones, with some not included. For V, J and clone size, that table is used; D and trimming come from the DNA. The sample gives about 190,000 clones, about 88% of which show up once; approximately 15% is in the top ten. The receptor's source is a man aged 25 to 40 with active or convalescent COVID-19. Sequences were obtained from peripheral blood. The V gene is TRBV6-5, the J gene TRBJ1-2; D unclear. Here the CDR3 reads CASSPPAQPYGYTF. The CDR3 region has the DNA TGTGCCAGCAGTCCACCGGCACAGCCTTATGGCTACACCTTC.